One sample yielded the 15 T cell receptor beta chains listed below, sequenced in a study of blood T cell repertoires in COVID-19. Clones were read by immunoSEQ multiplex PCR, and TCRdb kept only the in-frame ones, dropping some. The sample gives 150,000 to 200,000 clones, approximately 85% of which show up once; approximately 6.9% is in the top ten. The sequencing input was peripheral blood. The receptors come from a man older than 75 with COVID-19, enrolled during active disease.

J is TRBJ2-3 and V is TRBV5-4, with 7 positions matching TRBD2. Losses at the gene ends were 3 bases for V and 0 bases for J; bases not matched to a gene: 7. The CDR3 contains 16 residues. CDR1 SGHNT and CDR2 YYREEE come from the germline V gene (reference sequence). DNA of the CDR3: TGTGCCAGCAGCTCCTCTAGCGGAACTAGCACAGATACGCAGTATTTT. It codes for CASSSSSGTSTDTQYF.

The chain couples TRBV5-1 to TRBJ2-1, with 11 bases matching TRBD2. Germline loops: CDR1 SGHRS, CDR2 YFSETQ. The CDR3 consists of 15 residues. The junction had 4 bases not matched to a gene; V was cut back by 0 bases and J by 8 bases. CDR3 residues: CASSLVLAGADEQFF. CDR3 nucleotides: TGCGCCAGCAGCTTGGTACTAGCGGGGGCCGATGAGCAGTTCTTC.

The V call is TRBV5-1, the J call TRBJ2-1, with 8 bases that match TRBD1. The CDR3 has 15 amino acids. Germline V gives CDR1 SGHRS, CDR2 YFSETQ. Germline trimming cut 1 base from V and 8 bases from J; bases unmatched to any gene: 8. As DNA, the CDR3 is TGCGCCAGCAGCTTGCAGGACAGGGATTTCGATGAGCAGTTCTTC. Translated: CASSLQDRDFDEQFF.

The chain joins TRBV5-1 to TRBJ1-1, with TRBD1 as a possible D gene (5 bases). The CDR3 contains 13 residues. Deletions cut 0 bases from V and 7 bases from J, with 10 bases between. Germline V gene data show CDR1 as SGHRS and CDR2 as YFSETQ. The CDR3 DNA reads as TGCGCCAGCAGCTTGGCTGACAGCGATGAAGCTTTCTTT. This codes for CASSLADSDEAFF.

Here the CDR3 reads CASSPRGWNEKLFF. CDR3 in DNA: TGTGCCAGCAGCCCCAGGGGGTGGAATGAAAAACTGTTTTTT. The chain uses TRBV9 and TRBJ1-4, with 7 bases lining up with TRBD1. This CDR3 comprises 14 residues. Germline lookup yields CDR1 SGDLS and CDR2 YYNGEE. Unmatched junction bases numbered 5, after V lost 4 bases and J lost 5 bases.

The CDR3 reads CASSRQGRATGELFF. CDR3 coding DNA: TGTGCCAGCAGTCGACAGGGTCGGGCCACCGGGGAGCTGTTTTTT. The chain has TRBV6-5 and TRBJ2-2, with 7 bases lining up with TRBD1. With 5 bases clipped from V and 4 bases from J, the junction kept 7 bases outside the gene matches. This CDR3 contains 15 residues. Looked up from germline, CDR1 is MNHEY and CDR2 is SVGAGI.

V is TRBV6-6 and J is TRBJ1-2; 7 bases are a match to TRBD1. The CDR3 spans 15 residues. Per germline, CDR1 MNHNY and CDR2 SVGAGI (reference sequence). J lost 6 bases, V lost 0 bases, and 7 bases had no gene match. The CDR3 region is CASSYSPVGGNGYTF. In nucleotides, the CDR3 is TGTGCCAGCAGTTACTCACCGGTAGGGGGCAATGGCTACACCTTC.

This chain uses TRBV4-1 with TRBJ1-6; 8 bases are a match to TRBD1. Germline loops: CDR1 MGHRA, CDR2 YSYEKL. The length of the CDR3 is 16 residues. V lost 4 bases, J lost 10 bases, and 12 bases stayed unmatched. The CDR3 is CASSLERRQGASPLHF. The CDR3 DNA reads as TGCGCCAGCAGCCTAGAAAGGCGGCAGGGGGCCTCACCCCTCCACTTT.

V is TRBV25-1 and J is TRBJ1-5; 9 positions match TRBD1. Germline-derived CDR1 and CDR2 are MGHDK and SYGVNS. Trimming removed 3 bases from V and 4 bases from J; junction bases left unmatched: 10. CDR3 length equals 17 residues. The CDR3 DNA sequence: TGTGCCAGCAGTGATAGGGGGTGGGGACAGGGAAATCAGCCCCAGCATTTT. Encoded protein: CASSDRGWGQGNQPQHF.

This clone was counted a single time. The chain couples TRBV11-3 to TRBJ2-1, with a weak D call TRBD1 (6 bases). The V gene's germline CDR1 is SGHNT and CDR2 YENEEA. This CDR3 is 13 amino acids long. V lost 5 bases to trimming and J lost 6 bases, with 11 bases between them. As DNA, the CDR3 is TGTGCCAGCAGCACGGACAGAGTCAATGAGCAGTTCTTC. Its protein product is CASSTDRVNEQFF.

This chain connects TRBV4-2 to TRBJ1-1; 8 bases line up with TRBD1. The CDR3 length is 15 residues. V lost 2 bases, J lost 1 base, and 3 bases stayed unmatched. Germline V gene sequence: CDR1 LGHNA, CDR2 YNFKEQ. CDR3 coding DNA: TGTGCCAGCAGCCAAACCGGGACAGGGAACACTGAAGCTTTCTTT. Translation: CASSQTGTGNTEAFF.

This clone was found a few times. The chain carries TRBV7-3 and TRBJ1-1; D not certain. V dropped 0 bases and J dropped 0 bases, with 5 bases sitting between them. The CDR3 sequence is 14 residues long. Per germline, CDR1 SGHTA and CDR2 FQGTGA. CDR3 sequence reads: CASSLTPVNTEAFF. The CDR3 bases are TGTGCCAGCAGCTTAACTCCAGTGAACACTGAAGCTTTCTTT. The full variable domain, in which reference TRBV7-3 and TRBJ1-1 provide the parts outside the CDR3, is GAGVSQTPSNKVTEKGKYVELRCDPISGHTALYWYRQSLGQGPEFLIYFQGTGAADDSGLPNDRFFAVRPEGSVSTLKIQRTERGDSAVYLCASSLTPVNTEAFFGQGTRLTVV.

This clone is a singleton in its sample. The CDR3: CASSLLRRDTEAFF. CDR3 in DNA: TGTGCCAGCAGCCTTTTAAGGAGGGACACTGAAGCTTTCTTT. The rearrangement joins TRBV7-8 to TRBJ1-1; D gene uncertain. Trimming left V 5 bases short and J 3 bases short, with 13 bases between. The germline V gene has CDR1 SGHVS and CDR2 FQNEAQ. This CDR3 spans 14 amino acids.

This clone has only a few counts. The V and J genes are TRBV5-1 and TRBJ2-3; no definite D call. The germline V and J ends were trimmed by 7 bases and 2 bases, with 17 bases remaining between them. Germline CDR1 is SGHRS and CDR2 is YFSETQ. This CDR3 has 15 amino acids. The CDR3 reads CASCNLGTTTDTQYF. CDR3 in DNA: TGCGCCAGCTGCAACCTGGGCACAACCACAGATACGCAGTATTTT. The full variable domain, its missing parts supplied by reference TRBV5-1 and TRBJ2-3, is KAGVTQTPRYLIKTRGQQVTLSCSPISGHRSVSWYQQTPGQGLQFLFEYFSETQRNKGNFPGRFSGRQFSNSRSEMNVSTLELGDSALYLCASCNLGTTTDTQYFGPGTRLTVL.

The genes are TRBV7-2 and TRBJ2-1; D remains ambiguous. The CDR3 totals 17 residues. V shed 3 bases and J shed 2 bases, with 17 bases lying between them. Germline CDR1 is SGHTA and CDR2 is FQGNSA. This CDR3 is CASSLKVGDFPYNEQFF. Written as DNA, the CDR3 is TGTGCCAGCAGCTTGAAGGTCGGAGACTTCCCCTACAATGAGCAGTTCTTC.